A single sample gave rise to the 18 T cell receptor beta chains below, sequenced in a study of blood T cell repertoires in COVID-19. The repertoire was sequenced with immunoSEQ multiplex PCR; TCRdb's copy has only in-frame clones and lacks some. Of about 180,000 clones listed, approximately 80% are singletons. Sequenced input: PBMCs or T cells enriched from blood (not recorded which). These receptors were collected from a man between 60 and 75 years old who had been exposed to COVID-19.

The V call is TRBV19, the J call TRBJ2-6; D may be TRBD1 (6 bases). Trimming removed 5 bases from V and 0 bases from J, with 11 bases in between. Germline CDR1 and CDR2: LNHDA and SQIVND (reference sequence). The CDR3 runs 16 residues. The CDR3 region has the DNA TGTGCCAGTAGTCGCGGACAGAGCTCTGGGGCCAACGTCCTGACTTTC. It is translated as CASSRGQSSGANVLTF.

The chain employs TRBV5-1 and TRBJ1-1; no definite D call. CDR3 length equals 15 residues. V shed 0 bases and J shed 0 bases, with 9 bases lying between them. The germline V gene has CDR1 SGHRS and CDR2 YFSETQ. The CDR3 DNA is TGCGCCAGCAGCTTGGGTCCAGGCGTGAACACTGAAGCTTTCTTT. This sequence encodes CASSLGPGVNTEAFF. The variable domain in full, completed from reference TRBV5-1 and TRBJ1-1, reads KAGVTQTPRYLIKTRGQQVTLSCSPISGHRSVSWYQQTPGQGLQFLFEYFSETQRNKGNFPGRFSGRQFSNSRSEMNVSTLELGDSALYLCASSLGPGVNTEAFFGQGTRLTVV.

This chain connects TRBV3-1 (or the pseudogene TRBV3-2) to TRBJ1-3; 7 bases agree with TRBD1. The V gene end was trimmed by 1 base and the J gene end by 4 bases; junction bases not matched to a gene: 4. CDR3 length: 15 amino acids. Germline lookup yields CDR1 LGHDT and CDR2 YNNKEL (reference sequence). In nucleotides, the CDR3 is TGTGCCAGCAGCCAAGCACAACAGGGGGGAAACACCATATATTTT. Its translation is CASSQAQQGGNTIYF.

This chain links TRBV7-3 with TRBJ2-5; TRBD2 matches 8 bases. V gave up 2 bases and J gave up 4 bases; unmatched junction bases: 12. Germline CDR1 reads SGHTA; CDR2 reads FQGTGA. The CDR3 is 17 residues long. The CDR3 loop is CASSLGGAGAWGETQYF. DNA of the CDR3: TGTGCCAGCAGCTTAGGGGGAGCGGGAGCTTGGGGAGAGACCCAGTACTTC.

In DNA form, the CDR3 reads TGTGCCAGCAGTCCCACAGGGCTCTATGGCTACACCTTC. This codes for CASSPTGLYGYTF. V usage is TRBV28 and J usage is TRBJ1-2; perhaps TRBD1 as D (6 bases). Germline CDR1 is MDHEN and CDR2 is SYDVKM. This CDR3 has 13 residues. The ends were cut back, 5 bases at V and 4 bases at J, with 11 bases in the middle.

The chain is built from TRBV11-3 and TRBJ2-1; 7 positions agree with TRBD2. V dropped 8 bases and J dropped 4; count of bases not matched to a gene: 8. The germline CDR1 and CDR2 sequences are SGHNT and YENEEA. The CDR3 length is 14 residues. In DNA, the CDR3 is TGTGCCAGCGGAACCCAGCGGGGTTACAATGAGCAGTTCTTC. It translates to CASGTQRGYNEQFF.

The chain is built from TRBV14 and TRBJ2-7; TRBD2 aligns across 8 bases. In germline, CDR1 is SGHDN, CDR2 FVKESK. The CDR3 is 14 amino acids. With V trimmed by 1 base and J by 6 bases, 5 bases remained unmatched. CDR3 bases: TGTGCCAGCAGCCAAGGCGCCAGCGGGGGCGAGCAGTACTTC. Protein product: CASSQGASGGEQYF.

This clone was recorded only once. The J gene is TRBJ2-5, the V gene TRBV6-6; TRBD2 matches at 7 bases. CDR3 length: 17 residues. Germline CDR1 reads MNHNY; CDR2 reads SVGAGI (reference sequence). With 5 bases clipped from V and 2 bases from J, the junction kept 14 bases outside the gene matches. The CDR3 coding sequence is TGTGCCAGCAGTCCTGTATTGGGGGGAGGGGATCAAGAGACCCAGTACTTC. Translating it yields CASSPVLGGGDQETQYF.

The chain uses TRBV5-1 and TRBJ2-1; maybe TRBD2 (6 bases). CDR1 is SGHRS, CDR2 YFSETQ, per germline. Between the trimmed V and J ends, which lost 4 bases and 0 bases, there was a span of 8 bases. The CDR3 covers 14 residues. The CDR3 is CASSRSGSYNEQFF. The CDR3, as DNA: TGCGCCAGCAGCCGTAGCGGCTCCTACAATGAGCAGTTCTTC.

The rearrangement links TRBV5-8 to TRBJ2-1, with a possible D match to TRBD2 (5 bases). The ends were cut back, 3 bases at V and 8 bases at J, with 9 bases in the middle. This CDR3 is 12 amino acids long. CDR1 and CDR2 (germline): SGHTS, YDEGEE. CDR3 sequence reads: CASSSLADEQFF. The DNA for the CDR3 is TGTGCCAGCAGCTCGCTAGCCGATGAGCAGTTCTTC.

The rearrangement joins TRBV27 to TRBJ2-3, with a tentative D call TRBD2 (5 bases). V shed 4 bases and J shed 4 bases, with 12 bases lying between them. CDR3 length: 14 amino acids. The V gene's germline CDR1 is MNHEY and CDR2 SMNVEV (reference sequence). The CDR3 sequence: CASSSSSIADTQYF. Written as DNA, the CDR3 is TGTGCCAGCAGTTCCTCTAGCATTGCAGATACGCAGTATTTT.

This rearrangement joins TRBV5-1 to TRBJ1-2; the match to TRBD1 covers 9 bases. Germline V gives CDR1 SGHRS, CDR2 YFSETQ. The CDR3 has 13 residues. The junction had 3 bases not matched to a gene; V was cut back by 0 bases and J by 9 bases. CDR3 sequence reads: CASSLGTGASYTF. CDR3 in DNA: TGCGCCAGCAGCTTGGGGACAGGGGCCAGCTACACCTTC.

The CDR3 DNA reads TGTGCAAGTCGCCCCCCGACAGTAAGAGAATATAAAAAGGGTGGCAATCAGCCCCAGCATTTT. It encodes CASRPPTVREYKKGGNQPQHF. The chain combines TRBV12-2 with TRBJ1-5; the table's D call of TRBD1 was not tested on the DNA. TRBV12-2 is recorded as a pseudogene. The CDR3 spans 21 residues.

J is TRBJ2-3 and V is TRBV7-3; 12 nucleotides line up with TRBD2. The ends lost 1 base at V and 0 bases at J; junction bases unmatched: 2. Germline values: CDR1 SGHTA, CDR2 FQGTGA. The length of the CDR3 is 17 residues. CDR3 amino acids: CASSLSGLAGSTDTQYF. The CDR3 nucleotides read TGTGCCAGCAGCTTAAGCGGACTAGCGGGAAGCACAGATACGCAGTATTTT.

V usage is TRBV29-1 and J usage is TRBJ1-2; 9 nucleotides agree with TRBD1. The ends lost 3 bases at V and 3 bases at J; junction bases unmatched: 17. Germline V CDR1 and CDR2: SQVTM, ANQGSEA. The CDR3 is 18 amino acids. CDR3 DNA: TGCAGCGTTGATTTTACCGGGACAGGGTTCGACCCAGACTATGGCTACACCTTC. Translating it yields CSVDFTGTGFDPDYGYTF.

This CDR3 is CASSADGGSGNTIYF. The CDR3 region has the DNA TGTGCCAGCAGCGCAGACGGAGGCTCTGGAAACACCATATATTTT. The chain has TRBV7-9 and TRBJ1-3, with D hard to call. The V and J ends lost 5 bases and 0 bases respectively, with 11 bases between them. CDR3 length: 15 residues. Germline V gene sequence: CDR1 SEHNR, CDR2 FQNEAQ (reference sequence).

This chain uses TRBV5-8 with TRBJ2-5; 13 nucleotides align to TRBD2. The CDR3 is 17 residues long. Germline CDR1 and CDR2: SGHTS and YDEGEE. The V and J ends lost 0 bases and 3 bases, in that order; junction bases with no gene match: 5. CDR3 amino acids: CASSLDGTSGIKETQYF. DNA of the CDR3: TGTGCCAGCAGCTTGGACGGGACTAGCGGGATCAAAGAGACCCAGTACTTC.

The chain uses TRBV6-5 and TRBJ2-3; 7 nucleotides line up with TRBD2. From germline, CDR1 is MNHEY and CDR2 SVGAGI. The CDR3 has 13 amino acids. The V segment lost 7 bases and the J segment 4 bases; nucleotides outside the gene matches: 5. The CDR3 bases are TGTGCCAGCATGCGGGAGAGGGCAGATACGCAGTATTTT. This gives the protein CASMRERADTQYF.